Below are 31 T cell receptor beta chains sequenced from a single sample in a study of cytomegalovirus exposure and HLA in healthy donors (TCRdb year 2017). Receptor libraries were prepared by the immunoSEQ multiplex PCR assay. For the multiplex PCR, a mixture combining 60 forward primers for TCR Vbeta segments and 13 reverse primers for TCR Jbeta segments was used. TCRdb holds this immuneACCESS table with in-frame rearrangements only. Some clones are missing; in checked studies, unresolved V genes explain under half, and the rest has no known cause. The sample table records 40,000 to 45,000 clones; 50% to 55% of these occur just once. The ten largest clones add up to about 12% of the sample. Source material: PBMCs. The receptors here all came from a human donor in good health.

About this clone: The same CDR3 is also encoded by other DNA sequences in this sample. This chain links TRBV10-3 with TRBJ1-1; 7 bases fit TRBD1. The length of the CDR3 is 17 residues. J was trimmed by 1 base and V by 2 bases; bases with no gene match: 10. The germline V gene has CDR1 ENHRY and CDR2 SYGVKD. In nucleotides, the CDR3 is TGTGCCATCAGTGAGACCCTAAAGGGGACAGCGAACACTGAAGCTTTCTTT. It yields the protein CAISETLKGTANTEAFF.

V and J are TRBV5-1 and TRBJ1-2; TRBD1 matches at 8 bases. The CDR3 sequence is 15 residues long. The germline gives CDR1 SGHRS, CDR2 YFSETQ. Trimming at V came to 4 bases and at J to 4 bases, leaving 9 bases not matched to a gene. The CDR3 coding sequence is TGCGCCAGCAGCCCGGACAGGGCGATCGGCTATGGCTACACCTTC. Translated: CASSPDRAIGYGYTF.

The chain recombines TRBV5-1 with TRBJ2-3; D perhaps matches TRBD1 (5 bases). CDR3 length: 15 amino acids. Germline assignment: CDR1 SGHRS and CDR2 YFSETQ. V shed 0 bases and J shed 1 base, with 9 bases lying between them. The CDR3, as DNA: TGCGCCAGCAGCTTGGAAGGGGCCGGCACAGATACGCAGTATTTT. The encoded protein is CASSLEGAGTDTQYF. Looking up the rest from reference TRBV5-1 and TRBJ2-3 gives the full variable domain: KAGVTQTPRYLIKTRGQQVTLSCSPISGHRSVSWYQQTPGQGLQFLFEYFSETQRNKGNFPGRFSGRQFSNSRSEMNVSTLELGDSALYLCASSLEGAGTDTQYFGPGTRLTVL.

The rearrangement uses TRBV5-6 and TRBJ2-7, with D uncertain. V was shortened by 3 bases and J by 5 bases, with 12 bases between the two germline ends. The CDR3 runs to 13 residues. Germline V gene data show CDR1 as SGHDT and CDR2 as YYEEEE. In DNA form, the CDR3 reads TGTGCCAGCAGCTCCTTTGCGGTTCACGAGCAGTACTTC. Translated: CASSSFAVHEQYF. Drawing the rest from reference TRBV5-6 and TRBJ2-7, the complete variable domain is DAGVTQSPTHLIKTRGQQVTLRCSPKSGHDTVSWYQQALGQGPQFIFQYYEEEERQRGNFPDRFSGHQFPNYSSELNVNALLLGDSALYLCASSSFAVHEQYFGPGTRLTVT.

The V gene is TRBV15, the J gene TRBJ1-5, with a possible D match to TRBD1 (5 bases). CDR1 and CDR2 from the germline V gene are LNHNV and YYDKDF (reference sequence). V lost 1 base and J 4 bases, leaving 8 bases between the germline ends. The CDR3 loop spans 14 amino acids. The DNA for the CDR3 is TGTGCCACCAGCAGAGGGGGGGGGAATCAGCCCCAGCATTTT. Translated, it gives CATSRGGGNQPQHF.

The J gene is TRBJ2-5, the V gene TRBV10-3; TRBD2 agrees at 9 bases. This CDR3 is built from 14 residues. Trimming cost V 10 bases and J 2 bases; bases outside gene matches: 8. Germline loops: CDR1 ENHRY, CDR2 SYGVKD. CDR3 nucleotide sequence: TGTGCCACCTATAGCGGGGGTGGGCAAGAGACCCAGTACTTC. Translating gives CATYSGGGQETQYF.

The CDR3 nucleotides read TGTGCCAGCAGCGAGGGACTAGCGGGACGCACAGATACGCAGTATTTT. This sequence encodes CASSEGLAGRTDTQYF. This chain connects TRBV5-4 to TRBJ2-3; the match to TRBD2 covers 13 bases. This CDR3 has 16 amino acids. Trimming removed 4 bases from V and 1 base from J; junction bases left unmatched: 3. Germline V CDR1 and CDR2: SGHNT, YYREEE (reference sequence).

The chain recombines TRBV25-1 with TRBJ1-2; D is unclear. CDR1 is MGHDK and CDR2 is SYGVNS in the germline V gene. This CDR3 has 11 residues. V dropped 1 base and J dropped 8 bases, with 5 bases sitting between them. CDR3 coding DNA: TGTGCCAGCAGTGAATTCAGGGGCTACACCTTC. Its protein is CASSEFRGYTF.

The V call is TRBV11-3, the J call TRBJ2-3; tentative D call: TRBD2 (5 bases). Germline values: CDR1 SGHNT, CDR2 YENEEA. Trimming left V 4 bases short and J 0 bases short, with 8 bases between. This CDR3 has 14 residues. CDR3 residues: CASSSSSSTDTQYF. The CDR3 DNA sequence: TGTGCCAGCAGCTCCTCTAGCAGCACAGATACGCAGTATTTT.

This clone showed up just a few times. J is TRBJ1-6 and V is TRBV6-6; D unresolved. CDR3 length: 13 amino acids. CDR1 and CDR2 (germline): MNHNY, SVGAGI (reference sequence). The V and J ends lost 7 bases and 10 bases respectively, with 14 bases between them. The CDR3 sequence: CASMSGSGSPLHF. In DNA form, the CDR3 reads TGTGCCAGCATGTCGGGGTCCGGCTCACCCCTCCACTTT.

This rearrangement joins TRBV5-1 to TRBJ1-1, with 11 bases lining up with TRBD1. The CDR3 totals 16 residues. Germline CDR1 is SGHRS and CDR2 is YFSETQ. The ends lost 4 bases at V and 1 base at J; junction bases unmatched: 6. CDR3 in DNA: TGCGCCAGCAGCCCTGGACAGGGGGCTAAGAACACTGAAGCTTTCTTT. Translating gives CASSPGQGAKNTEAFF.

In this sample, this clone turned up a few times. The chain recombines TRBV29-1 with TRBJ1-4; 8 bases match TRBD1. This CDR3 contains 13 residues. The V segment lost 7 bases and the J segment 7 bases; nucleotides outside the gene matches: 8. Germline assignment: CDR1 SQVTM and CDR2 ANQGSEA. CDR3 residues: CSAKDRVGEKLFF. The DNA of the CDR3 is TGCAGCGCGAAGGACAGGGTCGGTGAAAAACTGTTTTTT.

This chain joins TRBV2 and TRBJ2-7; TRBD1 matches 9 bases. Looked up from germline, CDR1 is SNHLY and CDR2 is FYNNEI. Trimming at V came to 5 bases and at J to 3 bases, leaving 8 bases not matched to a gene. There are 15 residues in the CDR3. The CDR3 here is CASSWEQGADYEQYF. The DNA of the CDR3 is TGTGCCAGCAGTTGGGAACAGGGGGCGGACTACGAGCAGTACTTC.

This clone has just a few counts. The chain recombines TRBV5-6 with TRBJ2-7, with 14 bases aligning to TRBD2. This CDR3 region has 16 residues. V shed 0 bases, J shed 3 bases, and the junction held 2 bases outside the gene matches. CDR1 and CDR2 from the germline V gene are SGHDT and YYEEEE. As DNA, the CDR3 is TGTGCCAGCAGCTTGGGGGGACTAGCGGGAGACTACGAGCAGTACTTC. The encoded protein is CASSLGGLAGDYEQYF.

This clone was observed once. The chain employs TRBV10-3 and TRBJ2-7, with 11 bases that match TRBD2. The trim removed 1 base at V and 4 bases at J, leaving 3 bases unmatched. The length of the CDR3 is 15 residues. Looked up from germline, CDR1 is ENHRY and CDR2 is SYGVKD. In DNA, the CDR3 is TGTGCCATCAGTGAGTTCACTAGCGGGAGATACGAGCAGTACTTC. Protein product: CAISEFTSGRYEQYF.

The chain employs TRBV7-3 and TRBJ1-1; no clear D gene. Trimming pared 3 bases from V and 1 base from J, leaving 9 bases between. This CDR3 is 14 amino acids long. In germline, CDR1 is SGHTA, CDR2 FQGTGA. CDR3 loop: CASSFSAGNTEAFF. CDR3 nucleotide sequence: TGTGCCAGCAGCTTTAGTGCGGGGAACACTGAAGCTTTCTTT. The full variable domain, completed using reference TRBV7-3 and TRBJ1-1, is GAGVSQTPSNKVTEKGKYVELRCDPISGHTALYWYRQSLGQGPEFLIYFQGTGAADDSGLPNDRFFAVRPEGSVSTLKIQRTERGDSAVYLCASSFSAGNTEAFFGQGTRLTVV.

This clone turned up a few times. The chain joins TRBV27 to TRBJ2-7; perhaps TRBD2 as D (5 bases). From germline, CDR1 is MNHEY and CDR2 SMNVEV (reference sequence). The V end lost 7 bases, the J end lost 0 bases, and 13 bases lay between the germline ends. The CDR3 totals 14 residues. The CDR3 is CASKDFPSSYEQYF. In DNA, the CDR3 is TGTGCCAGCAAGGACTTCCCGAGCTCCTACGAGCAGTACTTC.

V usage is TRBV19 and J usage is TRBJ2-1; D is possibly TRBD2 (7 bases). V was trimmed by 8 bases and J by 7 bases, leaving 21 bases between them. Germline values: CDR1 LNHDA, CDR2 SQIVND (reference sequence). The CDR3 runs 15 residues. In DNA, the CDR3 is TGTGCCAGTCGTCCTTTGGGGGAGGGGGATAATGAGCAGTTCTTC. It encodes CASRPLGEGDNEQFF.

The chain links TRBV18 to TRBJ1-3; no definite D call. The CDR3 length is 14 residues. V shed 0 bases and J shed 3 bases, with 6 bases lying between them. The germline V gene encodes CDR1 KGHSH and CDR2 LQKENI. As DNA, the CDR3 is TGTGCCAGCTCACCACCCGGGAGTGGAAACACCATATATTTT. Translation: CASSPPGSGNTIYF.

The CDR3 DNA follows: TGTGCCAGTAGTATAATGGTAGGGGCTGGAAACACCATATATTTT. It is translated as CASSIMVGAGNTIYF. The chain links TRBV19 to TRBJ1-3; possible D gene TRBD1, 5 bases. The CDR3 length is 15 residues. Germline V gene lookup returns CDR1 LNHDA and CDR2 SQIVND (reference sequence). With 2 bases removed from V and 2 bases from J, the gap between germline ends came to 10 bases.

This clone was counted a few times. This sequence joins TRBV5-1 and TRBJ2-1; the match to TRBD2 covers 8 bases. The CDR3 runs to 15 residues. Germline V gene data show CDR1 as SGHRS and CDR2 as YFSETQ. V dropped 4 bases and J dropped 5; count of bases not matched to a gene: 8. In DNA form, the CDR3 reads TGCGCCAGCAGCGCCCCAGCGGGAGATGACAATGAGCAGTTCTTC. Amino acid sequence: CASSAPAGDDNEQFF.

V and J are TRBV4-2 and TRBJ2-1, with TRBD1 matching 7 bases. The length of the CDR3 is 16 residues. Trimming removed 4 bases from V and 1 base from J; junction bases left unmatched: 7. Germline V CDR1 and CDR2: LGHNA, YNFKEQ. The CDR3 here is CASSPSGTASYNEQFF. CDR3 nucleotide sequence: TGTGCCAGCAGCCCCTCCGGGACAGCTTCCTACAATGAGCAGTTCTTC.

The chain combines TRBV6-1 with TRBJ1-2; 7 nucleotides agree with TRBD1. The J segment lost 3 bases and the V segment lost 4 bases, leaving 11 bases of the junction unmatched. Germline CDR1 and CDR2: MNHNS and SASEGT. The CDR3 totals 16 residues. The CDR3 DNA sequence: TGTGCCAGCAGTGGGGGACAGTCTGGGAGGTACTATGGCTACACCTTC. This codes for CASSGGQSGRYYGYTF.

The CDR3 reads CASSGGQVWDPQPQHF. CDR3 nucleotide sequence: TGTGCCAGCAGTGGCGGACAGGTATGGGATCCTCAGCCCCAGCATTTT. The chain joins TRBV27 to TRBJ1-5; 7 bases fit TRBD1. The CDR3 totals 16 residues. V shed 5 bases and J 6 bases; nucleotides not matched to a gene: 13. CDR1 MNHEY and CDR2 SMNVEV come from the germline V gene (reference sequence).

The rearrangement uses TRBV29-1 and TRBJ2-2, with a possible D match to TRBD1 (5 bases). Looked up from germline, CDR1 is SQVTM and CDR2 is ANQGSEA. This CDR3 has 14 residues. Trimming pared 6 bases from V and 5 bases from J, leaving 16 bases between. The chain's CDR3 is CSVAGQNPTGELFF. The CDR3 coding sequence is TGCAGCGTCGCAGGACAAAACCCAACCGGGGAGCTGTTTTTT.

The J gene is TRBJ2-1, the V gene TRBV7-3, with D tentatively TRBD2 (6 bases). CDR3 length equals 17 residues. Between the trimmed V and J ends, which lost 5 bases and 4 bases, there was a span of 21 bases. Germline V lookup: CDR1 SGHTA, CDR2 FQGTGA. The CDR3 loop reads CASSPQSAGLKYNEQFF. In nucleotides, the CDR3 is TGTGCCAGCAGCCCCCAGTCTGCGGGACTGAAATACAATGAGCAGTTCTTC.

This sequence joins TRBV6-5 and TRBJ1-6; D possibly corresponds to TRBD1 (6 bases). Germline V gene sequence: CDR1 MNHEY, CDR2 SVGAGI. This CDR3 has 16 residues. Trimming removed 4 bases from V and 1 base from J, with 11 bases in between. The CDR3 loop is CASSSLQGSYNSPLHF. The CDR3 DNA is TGTGCCAGCAGTTCCCTACAGGGTTCCTATAATTCACCCCTCCACTTT.

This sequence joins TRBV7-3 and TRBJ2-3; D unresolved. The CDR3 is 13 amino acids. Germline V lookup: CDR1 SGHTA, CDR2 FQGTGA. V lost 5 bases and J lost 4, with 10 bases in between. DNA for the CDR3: TGTGCCAGCAGCCCTATGCGCGCAGATACGCAGTATTTT. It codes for CASSPMRADTQYF. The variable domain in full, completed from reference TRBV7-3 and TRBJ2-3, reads GAGVSQTPSNKVTEKGKYVELRCDPISGHTALYWYRQSLGQGPEFLIYFQGTGAADDSGLPNDRFFAVRPEGSVSTLKIQRTERGDSAVYLCASSPMRADTQYFGPGTRLTVL.

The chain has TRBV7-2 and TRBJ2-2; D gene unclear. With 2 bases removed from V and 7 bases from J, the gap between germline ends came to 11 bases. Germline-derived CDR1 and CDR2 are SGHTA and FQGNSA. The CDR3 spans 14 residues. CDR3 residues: CASSLNSFGGELFF. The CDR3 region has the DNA TGTGCCAGCAGCTTAAACAGTTTTGGCGGGGAGCTGTTTTTT.

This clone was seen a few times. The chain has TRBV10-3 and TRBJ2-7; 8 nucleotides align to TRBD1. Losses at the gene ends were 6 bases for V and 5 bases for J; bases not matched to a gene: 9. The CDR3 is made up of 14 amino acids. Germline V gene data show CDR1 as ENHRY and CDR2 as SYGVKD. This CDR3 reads CAISAGTGDHEQYF. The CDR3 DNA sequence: TGTGCCATCAGCGCCGGGACAGGCGACCACGAGCAGTACTTC.

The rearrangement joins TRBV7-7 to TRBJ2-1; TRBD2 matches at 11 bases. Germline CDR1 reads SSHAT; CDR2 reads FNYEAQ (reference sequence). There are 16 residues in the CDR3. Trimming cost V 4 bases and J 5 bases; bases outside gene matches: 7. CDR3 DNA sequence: TGTGCCAGCAGCTCGGGACTAGCGGAGATCAACAATGAGCAGTTCTTC. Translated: CASSSGLAEINNEQFF.